This TCR beta chain was profiled in a study of T cell responses to AZD1222 COVID-19 vaccine (dated by TCRdb to about 2021). Looking at the study overall: TCR sequencing covered approximately 230 trial participants: 200 to 220 given two doses of AZD1222 and 26 given two doses of MenACWY control vaccine. Enrollment into the trials was organized by age into subgroups of 18-55, 56-69 and 70-plus years, and those subgroups contained about 160, 30 and 59 TCR-sequenced participants, respectively. Overall results and qualifications from the work: After two AZD1222 doses, both the breadth and the depth of spike-specific TCRs were significantly higher than at day 0 and than in MenACWY recipients. The 56-69-year group was small, and its depth increase did not reach significance, likely because of low power. Participants were mostly white British and included more females than males, and it was suggested by the authors that clonal diversity may have been underestimated. Vaccine-associated CD4 TCRs spanned the whole spike protein, with dominant responses in regions 160-218 and 743-854. Reportedly, almost half of the unique spike-specific TCRs recognized epitopes lying outside the regions that are mutated in the B.1.351 and B.1.1.7 variants. Only five or six AZD1222 recipients were SARS-CoV-2 seropositive at baseline, limiting conclusions about previously exposed vaccinees. No day 14 peak-response samples were available, so repertoires were characterized only after the peak T cell response.

The CDR3 regions of human TCRbeta chains were analyzed by immunosequencing. The study's processing was this. Repertoire TCRs were matched against a reference library of SARS-CoV-2-specific TCRs generated with the MIRA antigen-specificity platform. Breadth was defined as the fraction of unique TCRs that were SARS-CoV-2-associated. Depth was defined as the fraction of total T cells that were SARS-CoV-2-associated. Using the MIRA data, each spike-specific TCR was assigned both to the spike region to which the TCR was reactive and to a CD4 or CD8 class. Log10-transformed breadth and depth values were compared by one-way ANOVA with Sidak's multiple comparisons tests. The table was pulled from immuneACCESS by TCRdb, which kept in-frame rearrangements only. Such tables lose some clones; where checked, under half of the loss comes from unresolved V genes, and the rest has no known cause. V, J and clone size are those of that table, while D and trimming were read from the DNA. For this sample the table gives about 77,000 clones, of which about 92% were detected only once. Under 5% of the sample is in the top ten clones.

In the paper's terms, the time point label means: about 28 days (+/-7) after the second vaccine dose. AZD1222 recipients with second doses at about 4 weeks or about 12 weeks were pooled, because spike-specific TCR depth and breadth did not differ between schedules. The vaccinee samples were drawn from two UK trials, COV001 and COV002, one of which was a single-blind randomized controlled phase 2/3 trial testing AZD1222 (ChAdOx1 nCoV-19) in healthy adults. For TCRbeta chain sequencing, PBMC samples were collected from trial participants at day 0 and at day 28 after the second dose. Note on this clone: The clone's antigen remains unknown. No base qualities exist here, and no much larger clone lies one base off it.

V is pared back by 4 bases and J by 5 bases, with 15 bases lying between the germline termini. The CDR3 covers 14 residues, taking in both the cysteine and the phenylalanine. The read is trimmed to its CDR3 DNA, 42 bases read in frame from base 1. In the germline V gene, CDR1 corresponds to SGHDT and CDR2 to YYEEEE. The V gene is TRBV5-6 and the J gene is TRBJ1-1; possibly the D gene is TRBD1, per 5 matching bases. This clonotype was obtained from an adult who received the AZD1222 COVID-19 vaccine. Sequenced here: peripheral blood, sampled 28 days after the second AZD1222 dose. The CDR3 region reads CASSPPRGPTEAFF. The DNA sequence reads TGTGCCAGCAGCCCCCCCCGGGGCCCAACTGAAGCTTTCTTT.